What follows are 21 T cell receptor beta chains derived from one specimen sequenced in a study of vaccination effects on CD4 cells after COVID-19 (dated by TCRdb to the early 2020s). The antigens these receptors bind are not known. The protocol used for the library was the immunoSEQ multiplex PCR assay. In its TCRdb copy, this immuneACCESS table keeps in-frame sequences only and misses some clones. Where compared with another copy, unresolved V genes explain less than half of these, and the others have no known cause. The sample yields 20,000 to 25,000 clones; more than 65% were counted once. The top ten clonotypes cover approximately 24% of the sample. To identify antigen-specific CD4+ T cell clonotypes by their expansion, the ViraFEST assay first stimulated PBMC with viral peptide pools and then applied TCR sequencing. After roughly 11 days of culture, CD4+ T cells were isolated with the EasySep CD4+ T cell isolation kit. Negative nucleocapsid antibody results before and after vaccination confirmed that the healthy vaccine recipients had no prior SARS-CoV-2 infection.

The specimen comprised CD4+ T cells from PBMCs cultured with HCoV-NL63 spike peptides, sampled before COVID-19 vaccination. The cell subset or site label of this sample denotes: HCoV-NL63 spike overlapping peptide pool stimulation. The receptors shown here come from a human donor who received a COVID-19 vaccine.

This clone came up once. The chain joins TRBV3-1 (or the pseudogene TRBV3-2) to TRBJ1-6; D may be TRBD1 (5 bases). Looked up from germline, CDR1 is LGHDT and CDR2 is YNNKEL (reference sequence). The CDR3 loop spans 16 amino acids. Between the trimmed V and J ends, which lost 1 base and 8 bases, there was a span of 15 bases. The CDR3 here is CASSQGLGQGHSPLHF. DNA for the CDR3: TGTGCCAGCAGCCAAGGATTAGGGCAGGGACATTCACCCCTCCACTTT.

This clone was found once. V and J are TRBV6-6 and TRBJ1-1; 8 bases agree with TRBD1. CDR3 size: 20 residues. Germline trimming cut 6 bases from V and 1 base from J; bases unmatched to any gene: 22. From germline, CDR1 is MNHNY and CDR2 SVGAGI (reference sequence). The CDR3 sequence is CASSADRGRRYGNSNTEAFF. DNA for the CDR3: TGTGCCAGCAGCGCAGACAGGGGCCGCCGTTATGGTAACTCGAACACTGAAGCTTTCTTT.

This chain uses TRBV6-5 with TRBJ2-5; possibly TRBD2 for D (5 bases). The CDR3 loop spans 12 amino acids. The germline CDR1 and CDR2 sequences are MNHEY and SVGAGI. V was clipped by 6 bases and J by 4 bases, with 9 bases between them. CDR3 in DNA: TGTGCCAGCAGAGCTAGCCGAGAGACCCAGTACTTC. Its translation: CASRASRETQYF.

The chain links TRBV4-1 to TRBJ2-5, with a possible D match to TRBD2 (5 bases). Per germline, CDR1 MGHRA and CDR2 YSYEKL. V was clipped by 1 base and J by 6 bases, with 6 bases between them. The CDR3 sequence is 12 residues long. CDR3: CASSQAGKTQYF. DNA for the CDR3: TGCGCCAGCAGCCAAGCGGGGAAGACCCAGTACTTC.

The gene calls are TRBV3-1 (or the pseudogene TRBV3-2) and TRBJ1-6, with a weak D call TRBD1 (5 bases). The CDR3 is 15 amino acids. Germline V gene data show CDR1 as LGHDT and CDR2 as YNNKEL (reference sequence). The V gene lost 4 bases and the J gene lost 11 bases, with 18 bases spanning the gap. The CDR3 DNA follows: TGTGCCAGCAGCCCCACTCCGGGAGGGGATCCACCCCTCCACTTT. Translating it yields CASSPTPGGDPPLHF.

V is TRBV10-3 and J is TRBJ1-1; a possible D gene is TRBD1 (6 bases). The CDR3 has 16 amino acids. V dropped 6 bases and J dropped 1 base, with 18 bases sitting between them. Germline V CDR1 and CDR2: ENHRY, SYGVKD. CDR3 nucleotides: TGTGCCATCAGCGCGGGGGGCGGAATAGAGAACACTGAAGCTTTCTTT. Translation gives CAISAGGGIENTEAFF.

The chain carries TRBV29-1 and TRBJ2-1, with D tentatively TRBD1 (6 bases). The V and J ends lost 7 bases and 9 bases respectively, with 19 bases between them. Germline V gives CDR1 SQVTM, CDR2 ANQGSEA. This CDR3 spans 13 amino acids. The CDR3 here is CSATKDRDSEQFF. CDR3 DNA sequence: TGCAGCGCTACAAAGGACAGAGACTCTGAGCAGTTCTTC.

The table lists this clone with a few counts. The CDR3 region is CASSRQDGLANYGYTF. The CDR3 nucleotides read TGTGCCAGCAGCAGACAGGACGGCTTAGCTAACTATGGCTACACCTTC. This chain joins TRBV7-2 and TRBJ1-2, with a tentative D call TRBD1 (6 bases). CDR1 SGHTA and CDR2 FQGNSA come from the germline V gene. V was trimmed by 5 bases and J by 0 bases, leaving 16 bases between them. CDR3 length: 16 residues.

The chain joins TRBV12-5 to TRBJ2-6; D remains ambiguous. The CDR3 runs to 13 residues. Trimming left V 6 bases short and J 1 base short, with 4 bases between. Per the germline V gene, CDR1 is LGHNT and CDR2 is FRNRAP. The CDR3 loop is CASGLSGANVLTF. CDR3 in DNA: TGTGCTAGTGGCCTGTCTGGGGCCAACGTCCTGACTTTC. Full variable domain (outside the CDR3, taken from reference TRBV12-5 and TRBJ2-6): DARVTQTPRHKVTEMGQEVTMRCQPILGHNTVFWYRQTMMQGLELLAYFRNRAPLDDSGMPKDRFSAEMPDATLATLKIQPSEPRDSAVYFCASGLSGANVLTFGAGSRLTVL.

This clone is a singleton in its sample. This chain uses TRBV20-1 with TRBJ2-7, with TRBD1 identical over 10 bases. Per the germline V gene, CDR1 is DFQATT and CDR2 is SNEGSKA (reference sequence). V was clipped by 3 bases and J by 0 bases; unmatched bases: 8. CDR3 length: 16 amino acids. CDR3 DNA: TGCAGTGCTAGTACTTTCGGGACAGGGGTCTCCTACGAGCAGTACTTC. It translates to CSASTFGTGVSYEQYF.

The chain is built from TRBV6-6 and TRBJ2-3; 8 nucleotides align to TRBD1. Trimming removed 6 bases from V and 1 base from J; junction bases left unmatched: 0. CDR3 length: 13 residues. Germline V gene data show CDR1 as MNHNY and CDR2 as SVGAGI (reference sequence). The CDR3 DNA reads as TGTGCCAGCAGGGGACAGGGCACAGATACGCAGTATTTT. This gives the protein CASRGQGTDTQYF.

Turning to this clone: One end of the junction varies from germline; a read error may be responsible. CDR3 loop: CATSPGGEILGTDTQYF. CDR3 sequence (DNA): TGTGCCACCAGCCCGGGCGGCGAGATCCTAGGCACAGATACGCAGTATTTT. The J gene is TRBJ2-3, the V gene TRBV5-4; no clear D. The length of the CDR3 is 17 residues. CDR1 SGHNT and CDR2 YYREEE come from the germline V gene (reference sequence). Complete variable domain (other parts from reference TRBV5-4 and TRBJ2-3): ETGVTQSPTHLIKTRGQQVTLRCSSQSGHNTVSWYQQALGQGPQFIFQYYREEENGRGNFPPRFSGLQFPNYSSELNVNALELDDSALYLCATSPGGEILGTDTQYFGPGTRLTVL.

Only a few counts were recorded for this clone. This chain links TRBV6-1 with TRBJ1-5; a weak D match, TRBD1 (5 bases). Trimming stripped 1 base from V and 3 bases from J, with 10 bases between. CDR3 size: 15 residues. Germline V gene sequence: CDR1 MNHNS, CDR2 SASEGT. The CDR3 protein is CASSEGDGLNQPQHF. The CDR3 nucleotides read TGTGCCAGCAGTGAAGGGGACGGACTCAATCAGCCCCAGCATTTT.

The CDR3 sequence is CASSLEPSGSYGYTF. The DNA for the CDR3 is TGTGCCAGCAGCTTAGAGCCCTCAGGGTCCTATGGCTACACCTTC. The rearrangement uses TRBV11-2 and TRBJ1-2; D possibly corresponds to TRBD1 (5 bases). Germline lookup yields CDR1 SGHAT and CDR2 FQNNGV. The CDR3 sequence is 15 residues long. The V end was cut by 0 bases, the J end by 4 bases, with 12 bases between.

This clone has a handful of counts. The genes are TRBV27 and TRBJ1-4; D is perhaps TRBD1 (5 bases). The CDR3 totals 13 residues. V lost 6 bases, J lost 8 bases, and 13 bases lay in between. The germline V gene encodes CDR1 MNHEY and CDR2 SMNVEV (reference sequence). CDR3 DNA: TGTGCCAGCAGCCCGAGGAGGGGAGAAAAACTGTTTTTT. It yields the protein CASSPRRGEKLFF.

The CDR3 sequence is CASSLDGSSGNTIYF. The CDR3 region has the DNA TGTGCCAGCAGCTTAGACGGGAGCTCTGGAAACACCATATATTTT. The V and J genes are TRBV11-1 and TRBJ1-3; D unresolved. V was cut by 1 base and J by 0 bases, with 7 bases left in between. The CDR3 covers 15 residues. The V gene's germline CDR1 is SGHAT and CDR2 FQDESV (reference sequence).

The gene calls are TRBV7-6 and TRBJ1-2, with a weak D call TRBD1 (5 bases). Germline assignment: CDR1 SGHVS and CDR2 FNYEAQ. V lost 5 bases and J 10 bases, leaving 23 bases between the germline ends. The CDR3 has 15 residues. CDR3 DNA: TGTGCCAGCAGCCCATCACGGGGGGGGGACTTCGCCTACACCTTC. Amino acids: CASSPSRGGDFAYTF.

The DNA of the CDR3 is TGTGCCACGGGAGGGGACAGGGGATGGGAGACCCAGTACTTC. Its protein product is CATGGDRGWETQYF. This chain uses TRBV15 with TRBJ2-5, with 10 bases that match TRBD1. This CDR3 is 14 amino acids long. V shed 9 bases and J 5 bases; nucleotides not matched to a gene: 9. CDR1 is LNHNV, CDR2 YYDKDF, per germline (reference sequence).

This clone was observed once. The chain has TRBV28 and TRBJ1-2; D might be TRBD1 (6 bases). V was cut by 7 bases and J by 1 base, with 13 bases left in between. The germline CDR1 and CDR2 sequences are MDHEN and SYDVKM. The CDR3 covers 14 residues. Here the CDR3 reads CASNAGGFNYGYTF. The CDR3 nucleotides are TGTGCCAGCAATGCGGGGGGCTTTAACTATGGCTACACCTTC.

CDR3 region: CASSEATNRAVWNSPLHF. For the CDR3, the DNA is TGTGCCAGCAGTGAAGCTACGAACAGGGCGGTTTGGAATTCACCCCTCCACTTT. The gene calls are TRBV6-1 and TRBJ1-6; TRBD1 is a possible D gene (6 bases). Germline V gives CDR1 MNHNS, CDR2 SASEGT. V was trimmed by 0 bases and J by 7 bases, leaving 19 bases between them. The CDR3 extends over 18 amino acids.

The rearrangement joins TRBV4-2 to TRBJ2-7; tentatively, D is TRBD2 (6 bases). V lost 0 bases to trimming and J lost 2 bases, with 11 bases between them. Germline CDR1 is LGHNA and CDR2 is YNFKEQ. The CDR3 is 15 amino acids. This chain's CDR3 is CASSQDRRGTYEQYF. CDR3 nucleotides: TGTGCCAGCAGCCAAGATCGGCGGGGCACCTACGAGCAGTACTTC.